This TCR beta chain appears in the sequencing data of a study of T cell responses to AZD1222 COVID-19 vaccine (TCRdb year 2021). Looking at the study overall: AZD1222 recipients whose second dose came at about 4 weeks and those whose second dose came at about 12 weeks were combined into one group, since spike-specific TCR depth and breadth did not differ between the two schedules. A total of approximately 250 trial participants underwent TCR sequencing, of whom some 200 had received two doses of AZD1222 and approximately 25 had received two doses of the MenACWY control vaccine. Enrollment into the trials was organized by age into subgroups of 18-55, 56-69 and 70-plus years, and those subgroups contained approximately 160, 26 and 62 TCR-sequenced participants, respectively. The full study reports these points: CD4 TCRs associated with the vaccine covered the entire spike protein, and the dominant responses were in regions 160-218 and 743-854. After two AZD1222 doses, both the breadth and the depth of spike-specific TCRs were significantly higher than at day 0 and than in MenACWY recipients. Participants were mostly white British, with more females than males. The authors suggested clonal diversity may have been underestimated. No day 14 peak-response samples were available, so repertoires were characterized only after the peak T cell response. Reportedly, almost half of the unique spike-specific TCRs recognized epitopes lying outside the regions that are mutated in the B.1.351 and B.1.1.7 variants. Conclusions about previously exposed vaccinees were limited because only a handful of AZD1222 recipients were SARS-CoV-2 seropositive at baseline. The 56-69-year group was small, and its depth increase did not reach significance, likely because of low power.

The cysteine opens and the phenylalanine closes a CDR3 of 15 amino acids. The retained sequence is limited to the CDR3, 45 bases, with the frame set at the first base. CDR1 and CDR2, looked up from the germline V gene (reference sequence), are LNHDA and SQIVND. Trimming removed 1 base from V and 13 bases from J, leaving 19 bases between the germline ends. This specimen's time point label, per the study, means: baseline before first vaccination. Samples from vaccinated people were obtained from the UK trials COV001 and COV002, which included a single-blind randomized controlled phase 2/3 trial of AZD1222 (ChAdOx1 nCoV-19) in healthy adults. For TCRbeta chain sequencing, PBMC samples were collected from trial participants at day 0 and at day 28 after the second dose. The CDR3 regions of human TCRbeta chains were analyzed by immunosequencing. The original pipeline was this. TCRs in the repertoires were matched against a reference library of SARS-CoV-2-specific TCRs that had been generated with the MIRA antigen-specificity platform. Breadth was defined as the fraction of unique TCRs that were SARS-CoV-2-associated. Depth was defined as the fraction of total T cells that were SARS-CoV-2-associated. Using the MIRA data, each spike-specific TCR was assigned both to the spike region to which the TCR was reactive and to a CD4 or CD8 class. Log10-transformed breadth and depth values were compared by one-way ANOVA with Sidak's multiple comparisons tests. TCRdb provides this immuneACCESS table in a form limited to in-frame rearrangements. Some clones are lacking; in checked studies, under half of them reflect an unresolved V gene, and why the rest are absent is not known. V, J and clone size are those of that table, while D and trimming were read from the DNA. The sample yields fewer than 120,000 clones; about four fifths were counted once. 3.5% to 5% of the sample lies in the top ten.

About this clone: No cognate antigen has been identified for it. No base quality information exists; no much larger clone differs at one position.

Material: peripheral blood, obtained on day 0 of AZD1222 vaccination. The chain couples TRBV19 to TRBJ2-2; the D gene assignment is perhaps TRBD1 or TRBD2, with each matching 6 bases. The TCR originated in an adult in good health. The nucleotide sequence is TGTGCCAGTAGTATAGGTGGGGGGCCCTCAGTGGGGCTGTTTTTT. Its translation reads: CASSIGGGPSVGLFF.